The 22 T cell receptor beta chains below all came from one sample that was sequenced in a study of OX40 agonist ivuxolimab in advanced cancers. Here immunoSEQ multiplex PCR was the method, and the copy in TCRdb shows in-frame clones only, minus some. The sample includes 21,000 or so clones, roughly four fifths of them seen just once. The sequences come from CD4+ or CD8+ T cells sorted from blood, collected in a trial of the OX40 agonist ivuxolimab. All receptors derive from an adult with an advanced solid tumor such as melanoma, head and neck, liver or kidney cancer.

This clone has a single count. The genes are TRBV7-3 and TRBJ2-3, with D possibly TRBD1 on 6 matching bases. Trimming left V 2 bases short and J 3 bases short, with 21 bases between. Germline lookup yields CDR1 SGHTA and CDR2 FQGTGA. The CDR3 consists of 18 residues. This CDR3 reads CASSLGTSGPGVTDTQYF. CDR3 in DNA: TGTGCCAGCAGCTTAGGGACGTCCGGACCAGGGGTTACAGATACGCAGTATTTT.

The chain combines TRBV30 with TRBJ1-6; 7 positions match TRBD1. Germline CDR1 reads GTSNPN; CDR2 reads SVGIG (reference sequence). The length of the CDR3 is 15 residues. V was pared by 0 bases and J by 7 bases, with 6 bases of the junction left unmatched. This chain's CDR3 is CAWSVGGGRNSPLHF. The CDR3 region has the DNA TGTGCCTGGAGTGTAGGGGGCGGACGAAATTCACCCCTCCACTTT.

V gene TRBV19 combines with J gene TRBJ1-3; maybe TRBD1 (6 bases). CDR1 LNHDA and CDR2 SQIVND come from the germline V gene (reference sequence). The V gene lost 5 bases and the J gene lost 0 bases, with 17 bases spanning the gap. The CDR3 totals 17 residues. The CDR3: CASSLQDSWSSGNTIYF. The CDR3 DNA reads TGTGCCAGTAGTCTACAGGACAGTTGGAGCTCTGGAAACACCATATATTTT.

The rearrangement links TRBV7-9 to TRBJ2-5; tentative D call: TRBD2 (5 bases). Per the germline V gene, CDR1 is SEHNR and CDR2 is FQNEAQ (reference sequence). The CDR3 consists of 15 residues. Trimming shortened V by 3 bases and J by 1 base, and 12 bases separated the two germline ends. This CDR3 is CASSLDSLRQETQYF. For the CDR3, the DNA is TGTGCCAGCAGCTTGGACTCCCTCCGCCAAGAGACCCAGTACTTC. Based on the CDR3 plus reference TRBV7-9 and TRBJ2-5, the full variable domain is DTGVSQNPRHKITKRGQNVTFRCDPISEHNRLYWYRQTLGQGPEFLTYFQNEAQLEKSRLLSDRFSAERPKGSFSTLEIQRTEQGDSAMYLCASSLDSLRQETQYFGPGTRLLVL.

V and J are TRBV28 and TRBJ1-2, with TRBD1 as a possible D gene (6 bases). V was cut by 7 bases and J by 4 bases, with 10 bases left in between. CDR3 length: 12 residues. Germline assignment: CDR1 MDHEN and CDR2 SYDVKM. CDR3 sequence: CASNTGTYGYTF. CDR3 bases: TGTGCCAGCAATACAGGGACCTATGGCTACACCTTC.

The CDR3 DNA is TGTGCCAGTAGTACTCCAGGGAGGTTTGGCTACACCTTC. This codes for CASSTPGRFGYTF. The J gene is TRBJ1-2, the V gene TRBV19; D is perhaps TRBD1 (5 bases). CDR1 is LNHDA, CDR2 SQIVND, per germline (reference sequence). This CDR3 spans 13 amino acids. V was pared by 4 bases and J by 7 bases, with 13 bases between.

This rearrangement joins TRBV2 to TRBJ2-1, with a possible D match to TRBD2 (7 bases). The germline V and J ends were trimmed by 6 bases and 4 bases, with 16 bases remaining between them. CDR3 length: 15 residues. Germline V gene sequence: CDR1 SNHLY, CDR2 FYNNEI. CDR3 DNA: TGTGCCAGCAGCCTCCTTGCGGGGGCATACAATGAGCAGTTCTTC. This codes for CASSLLAGAYNEQFF.

The chain joins TRBV5-5 to TRBJ2-1, with 12 bases matching TRBD1. Trimming took 2 bases from V and 9 from J; bases not matched to a gene: 6. CDR1 SGHKS and CDR2 YYEKEE come from the germline V gene (reference sequence). The CDR3 extends over 15 amino acids. CDR3 protein: CASSFGTGGQGEQFF. In DNA form, the CDR3 reads TGTGCCAGCAGCTTCGGGACAGGGGGCCAAGGTGAGCAGTTCTTC.

The J gene is TRBJ2-7, the V gene TRBV5-6; TRBD2 matches at 12 bases. The length of the CDR3 is 16 residues. The J segment lost 3 bases and the V segment lost 4 bases, leaving 8 bases of the junction unmatched. The germline V gene has CDR1 SGHDT and CDR2 YYEEEE. The CDR3 reads CASSPDLAGGVYEQYF. CDR3 coding DNA: TGTGCCAGCAGCCCGGACCTAGCGGGAGGGGTCTACGAGCAGTACTTC. The whole variable domain, remainder taken from reference TRBV5-6 and TRBJ2-7, is DAGVTQSPTHLIKTRGQQVTLRCSPKSGHDTVSWYQQALGQGPQFIFQYYEEEERQRGNFPDRFSGHQFPNYSSELNVNALLLGDSALYLCASSPDLAGGVYEQYFGPGTRLTVT.

The chain employs TRBV6-1 and TRBJ2-5; 9 bases are a match to TRBD1. With the DNA end fitting TRBJ2-7 better, the J assignment may be wrong. The CDR3 contains 14 residues. Germline CDR1 and CDR2: MNHNS and SASEGT. CDR3 sequence (DNA): TGTGCCAGCAGGATGGGACAGGGTCAGGGCGAGCAGTACTTC. Its translation: CASRMGQGQGEQYF.

The chain carries TRBV6-5 and TRBJ1-3, with D possibly TRBD1 on 5 matching bases. The CDR3 covers 15 residues. Trimming stripped 5 bases from V and 4 bases from J, with 15 bases between. In germline, CDR1 is MNHEY, CDR2 SVGAGI. For the CDR3, the DNA is TGTGCCAGCAGTCAGACAGCTCAAGTAGGAAACACCATATATTTT. Protein product: CASSQTAQVGNTIYF.

The genes are TRBV5-1 and TRBJ2-1; the match to TRBD1 covers 8 bases. This CDR3 is built from 17 residues. V dropped 3 bases and J dropped 1; count of bases not matched to a gene: 9. Germline lookup yields CDR1 SGHRS and CDR2 YFSETQ. The CDR3 sequence: CASSSGQGASSYNEQFF. CDR3 nucleotide sequence: TGCGCCAGCAGCTCCGGACAGGGCGCATCGTCCTACAATGAGCAGTTCTTC. The entire variable domain, with the rest obtained from reference TRBV5-1 and TRBJ2-1, is as follows: KAGVTQTPRYLIKTRGQQVTLSCSPISGHRSVSWYQQTPGQGLQFLFEYFSETQRNKGNFPGRFSGRQFSNSRSEMNVSTLELGDSALYLCASSSGQGASSYNEQFFGPGTRLTVL.

The chain carries TRBV10-3 and TRBJ1-5; D is perhaps TRBD1 (5 bases). Germline values: CDR1 ENHRY, CDR2 SYGVKD. V was pared by 10 bases and J by 4 bases, with 20 bases between. The CDR3 has 15 amino acids. This chain's CDR3 is CASSPDTSGNQPQHF. For the CDR3, the DNA is TGTGCCAGCAGCCCGGACACCTCCGGGAATCAGCCCCAGCATTTT.

Of note for this clone: An end of the junction differs from the germline gene, which may be a read error. V and J are TRBV7-3 and TRBJ2-5, with D perhaps TRBD1 or TRBD2 (5 bases each). Germline V gene lookup returns CDR1 SGHTA and CDR2 FQGTGA. The CDR3 sequence is 14 residues long. As DNA, the CDR3 is TGTGCCAGCAGCCAAGGGACCGACCAAGGGACCCAGTACTTC. Its protein product is CASSQGTDQGTQYF.

The rearrangement uses TRBV5-1 and TRBJ1-2; D possibly corresponds to TRBD1 (5 bases). The CDR3 covers 13 residues. Trimming stripped 6 bases from V and 2 bases from J, with 11 bases between. The germline V gene encodes CDR1 SGHRS and CDR2 YFSETQ. CDR3 loop: CASTPGRNYGYTF. Here the CDR3 DNA reads TGCGCCAGCACCCCAGGGAGGAACTATGGCTACACCTTC.

The chain combines TRBV5-1 with TRBJ2-2, with D possibly being TRBD2 (7 bases). V lost 0 bases and J 0 bases, leaving 18 bases between the germline ends. CDR3 size: 19 residues. Germline-derived CDR1 and CDR2 are SGHRS and YFSETQ. CDR3: CASSLEGWGGFANTGELFF. CDR3 bases: TGCGCCAGCAGCTTGGAAGGCTGGGGGGGCTTCGCGAACACCGGGGAGCTGTTTTTT.

The chain is built from TRBV6-1 and TRBJ2-7; D perhaps matches TRBD1 (5 bases). The CDR3 has 17 residues. Trimming stripped 1 base from V and 1 base from J, with 17 bases between. CDR1 MNHNS and CDR2 SASEGT come from the germline V gene. CDR3 protein: CASSEVRTNHLSYEQYF. As DNA, the CDR3 is TGTGCCAGCAGTGAAGTAAGGACAAATCATCTATCCTACGAGCAGTACTTC.

This clone occurred a few times. The chain carries TRBV7-9 and TRBJ2-7; D tentatively fits TRBD1 or TRBD2 (5 bases each). This CDR3 has 14 amino acids. Germline V gene lookup returns CDR1 SEHNR and CDR2 FQNEAQ (reference sequence). Trimming removed 3 bases at V and 2 bases at J, with 11 bases between. The CDR3 DNA sequence: TGTGCCAGCAGCTTCCGGGACGGCCCCTACGAGCAGTACTTC. It translates to CASSFRDGPYEQYF.

V and J are TRBV4-2 and TRBJ2-1; no clear D. The CDR3 spans 11 residues. Trimming took off 1 base at V and 8 bases at J, with 3 bases between the two ends. Germline lookup yields CDR1 LGHNA and CDR2 YNFKEQ. For the CDR3, the DNA is TGTGCCAGCAGCCAAGCGGATGAGCAGTTCTTC. Amino acid sequence: CASSQADEQFF.

The gene calls are TRBV2 and TRBJ1-4; 7 bases line up with TRBD1. The germline gives CDR1 SNHLY, CDR2 FYNNEI. The CDR3 contains 15 residues. V dropped 4 bases and J dropped 3; count of bases not matched to a gene: 5. This CDR3 reads CASSARQGSNEKLFF. Here the CDR3 DNA reads TGTGCCAGCAGTGCGAGACAGGGATCTAATGAAAAACTGTTTTTT.

The CDR3 protein is CASSDSSGATEAFF. The DNA for the CDR3 is TGTGCCAGCAGTGACTCGAGCGGGGCCACTGAAGCTTTCTTT. The chain combines TRBV6-4 with TRBJ1-1, with a tentative D call TRBD1 (5 bases). Trimming stripped 0 bases from V and 4 bases from J, with 9 bases between. The CDR3 loop spans 14 amino acids. Germline lookup yields CDR1 MRHNA and CDR2 SNTAGT.

A note on this clone: This likely stems from a read error, as it lies one base from a far larger clone. Other DNA sequences within the sample encode an identical CDR3. V is TRBV10-3 and J is TRBJ1-5, with 7 bases lining up with TRBD1. The V and J ends lost 8 bases and 0 bases, in that order; junction bases with no gene match: 4. The CDR3 has 14 residues. Per germline, CDR1 ENHRY and CDR2 SYGVKD. In DNA form, the CDR3 reads TGTGCCATCGGCACAGGGGATAGCAATCAGCCCCAGCATTTT. It specifies CAIGTGDSNQPQHF.